The text below deals with one TCR beta chain. This specimen comes from a study of shared clonotypes between healthy human individuals. With V trimmed by 8 bases and J by 6 bases, 4 bases remained unmatched. This CDR3 region has 14 residues. CDR1 LNHNV and CDR2 YYDKDF come from the germline V gene (reference sequence). At deep level, the assay was performed. Under the authors' procedure: From ImmunoSEQ came sequences covering only the junction and carrying no quality scores, so filtering differed. The protocol was immunoSEQ multiplex PCR, while the TCRdb copy is restricted to in-frame clones and leaves out a portion. The V and J calls and clone size are taken from that table; D and trimming were inferred from the DNA. The table lists some 500,000 clones, 90% to 96% of them singletons, with about 0.067% in the top ten.

Sequencing was carried out using naive CD4+ T cells sorted from blood. Subset defined: CD45RA+ positively selected. This receptor was identified in a woman aged 30 to 39 in good health. The V and J genes are TRBV15 and TRBJ2-2; TRBD1 matches 12 bases. This CDR3 reads CATGTGGRPGELFF. In DNA, the CDR3 is TGTGCCACCGGGACAGGGGGCCGGCCCGGGGAGCTGTTTTTT. Complete variable domain (other parts from reference TRBV15 and TRBJ2-2): DAMVIQNPRYQVTQFGKPVTLSCSQTLNHNVMYWYQQKSSQAPKLLFHYYDKDFNNEADTPDNFQSRRPNTSFCFLDIRSPGLGDTAMYLCATGTGGRPGELFFGEGSRLTVL.